The clone carrying this TCR beta chain appeared a few times. These data belong to a study of shared T cell receptors in the human thymus. Produced via immunoSEQ multiplex PCR; TCRdb's table is partial and in-frame only. The data contain roughly 550,000 clones, more than 75% of them singletons. This sample also belongs to another study, concerning human thymus T cells. As that study records: Thymus tissue for the work was resected from patients undergoing corrective heart surgery. The related literature has documented a marked overlap of thymic repertoires among unrelated individuals.

This clonotype was sampled from a boy under two years old with a congenital heart defect. The sequenced material came from thymocytes.

In DNA, the CDR3 is TGTGCCAGCAGTGAAGACGGGAACACCGGGGAGCTGTTTTTT. As protein: CASSEDGNTGELFF. The genes are TRBV6-1 and TRBJ2-2; no reliable D call. V was trimmed by 1 base and J by 1 base, leaving 4 bases between them. CDR3 size: 14 residues. Germline V gene sequence: CDR1 MNHNS, CDR2 SASEGT.